Shown below are 31 T cell receptor beta chains from a single sample sequenced in a study of shared clonotypes between healthy human individuals. Produced via immunoSEQ multiplex PCR; TCRdb's table is partial and in-frame only. Of around 700,000 clones listed, about 90% are singletons. The naive CD8 fraction comprised CD45RO-negative cells positively selected for CCR7 and excluded terminally differentiated effector memory CD45RA+ cells. Sample: naive CD8+ T cells sorted from blood. The receptors were gathered from a man aged 25-45 years in good health.

The chain uses TRBV28 and TRBJ2-1, with 12 bases lining up with TRBD2. This CDR3 comprises 17 residues. V trimming: 3 bases; J trimming: 8 bases; junction bases outside the gene matches: 11. The germline CDR1 and CDR2 sequences are MDHEN and SYDVKM. As DNA, the CDR3 is TGTGCCAGCAGTTTTAGGAGGACTAGCGGGAAGGGCGATGAGCAGTTCTTC. It translates to CASSFRRTSGKGDEQFF.

The chain is built from TRBV2 and TRBJ2-5, with 9 bases aligning to TRBD1. Trimming at V came to 5 bases and at J to 4 bases, leaving 8 bases not matched to a gene. Per the germline V gene, CDR1 is SNHLY and CDR2 is FYNNEI. This CDR3 comprises 15 residues. The CDR3 DNA follows: TGTGCCAGCAGTCCCCTACAGGGACAGGGAGAGACCCAGTACTTC. Translating it yields CASSPLQGQGETQYF.

The CDR3 is CASTPAGLAGVEQYF. CDR3 bases: TGTGCCAGCACCCCGGCGGGACTAGCGGGAGTCGAGCAGTACTTC. This chain uses TRBV6-6 with TRBJ2-7, with 14 positions matching TRBD2. J gave up 6 bases and V 7 bases, and 8 bases lay outside the gene matches. CDR1 MNHNY and CDR2 SVGAGI come from the germline V gene (reference sequence). The length of the CDR3 is 15 residues.

The chain couples TRBV29-1 to TRBJ1-2; D not certain. Germline values: CDR1 SQVTM, CDR2 ANQGSEA. Trimming shortened V by 6 bases and J by 8 bases, and 4 bases separated the two germline ends. The CDR3 sequence is 8 residues long. This CDR3 reads CSVEGYTF. DNA of the CDR3: TGCAGCGTAGAGGGCTACACCTTC. Full variable domain (rest looked up from reference TRBV29-1 and TRBJ1-2): SAVISQKPSRDICQRGTSLTIQCQVDSQVTMMFWYRQQPGQSLTLIATANQGSEATYESGFVIDKFPISRPNLTFSTLTVSNMSPEDSSIYLCSVEGYTFGSGTRLTVV.

The chain employs TRBV2 and TRBJ1-2; 8 nucleotides match TRBD1. V shed 7 bases, J shed 7 bases, and the junction held 11 bases outside the gene matches. The germline CDR1 and CDR2 sequences are SNHLY and FYNNEI. The length of the CDR3 is 14 residues. The CDR3 bases are TGTGCCAGCAATACCGGACAGGGCTTGTTTGGCTACACCTTC. The encoded protein is CASNTGQGLFGYTF.

About this clone: Other DNA sequences in the sample encode the same CDR3. J is TRBJ2-2 and V is TRBV9; D gene ambiguous. Trimming took off 0 bases at V and 0 bases at J, with 6 bases between the two ends. Looked up from germline, CDR1 is SGDLS and CDR2 is YYNGEE. This CDR3 spans 15 amino acids. The CDR3 region is CASSVGTPNTGELFF. The CDR3 bases are TGTGCCAGCAGCGTAGGAACACCGAACACCGGGGAGCTGTTTTTT.

V and J are TRBV25-1 and TRBJ2-3, with 7 bases aligning to TRBD2. The CDR3 contains 15 residues. The V and J ends lost 3 bases and 10 bases, in that order; junction bases with no gene match: 13. Germline assignment: CDR1 MGHDK and CDR2 SYGVNS. For the CDR3, the DNA is TGTGCCAGCAGTGAGGGGCGTGGGAGGGCCTATCCGCAGTATTTT. It yields the protein CASSEGRGRAYPQYF.

The J gene is TRBJ2-3, the V gene TRBV4-1; TRBD1 agrees at 7 bases. The germline V gene has CDR1 MGHRA and CDR2 YSYEKL. The CDR3 spans 16 residues. V was pared by 0 bases and J by 5 bases, with 8 bases of the junction left unmatched. CDR3 sequence: CASSQDTGQMKDTQYF. CDR3 DNA: TGCGCCAGCAGCCAAGATACGGGACAGATGAAAGATACGCAGTATTTT.

The chain combines TRBV9 with TRBJ2-2; 7 bases fit TRBD2. J lost 2 bases, V lost 0 bases, and 4 bases had no gene match. This CDR3 spans 16 amino acids. Per the germline V gene, CDR1 is SGDLS and CDR2 is YYNGEE. CDR3 region: CASSVGSGANTGELFF. In DNA, the CDR3 is TGTGCCAGCAGCGTAGGGAGCGGGGCTAACACCGGGGAGCTGTTTTTT.

This clone has a single count. The chain couples TRBV27 to TRBJ2-5; no firm D call. The CDR3 has 13 amino acids. V was clipped by 4 bases and J by 2 bases, with 8 bases between them. Per the germline V gene, CDR1 is MNHEY and CDR2 is SMNVEV (reference sequence). CDR3: CASSYLGQETQYF. CDR3 DNA: TGTGCCAGCAGTTACTTAGGGCAAGAGACCCAGTACTTC.

The genes are TRBV7-9 and TRBJ2-1, with a weak D call TRBD2 (6 bases). Trimming took 6 bases from V and 1 from J, leaving 13 bases between them. In germline, CDR1 is SEHNR, CDR2 FQNEAQ (reference sequence). This CDR3 is 15 amino acids long. CDR3 sequence: CASRPSGTSYNEQFF. CDR3 DNA: TGTGCCAGCAGACCCTCCGGGACTTCCTACAATGAGCAGTTCTTC. Supplemented by reference TRBV7-9 and TRBJ2-1, the full variable domain reads DTGVSQNPRHKITKRGQNVTFRCDPISEHNRLYWYRQTLGQGPEFLTYFQNEAQLEKSRLLSDRFSAERPKGSFSTLEIQRTEQGDSAMYLCASRPSGTSYNEQFFGPGTRLTVL.

This chain connects TRBV7-9 to TRBJ2-2; D is ambiguous. CDR3 length equals 13 residues. Germline assignment: CDR1 SEHNR and CDR2 FQNEAQ (reference sequence). The V end lost 6 bases, the J end lost 4 bases, and 9 bases lay between the germline ends. CDR3 sequence reads: CASSTAVTGELFF. The DNA of the CDR3 is TGTGCCAGCAGTACCGCAGTCACCGGGGAGCTGTTTTTT.

The chain has TRBV28 and TRBJ1-1, with a tentative D call TRBD1 (5 bases). With 7 bases removed from V and 3 bases from J, the gap between germline ends came to 15 bases. This CDR3 region has 14 residues. Germline assignment: CDR1 MDHEN and CDR2 SYDVKM. The chain's CDR3 is CASTTRGGHTEAFF. As DNA, the CDR3 is TGTGCCAGCACCACGAGGGGAGGTCACACTGAAGCTTTCTTT.

CDR3 amino acids: CASSYTRTSGPYNEQFF. For the CDR3, the DNA is TGTGCCAGCAGCTACACACGGACTAGCGGGCCTTACAATGAGCAGTTCTTC. The V and J genes are TRBV11-2 and TRBJ2-1; TRBD2 agrees at 11 bases. The CDR3 contains 17 residues. The germline V gene encodes CDR1 SGHAT and CDR2 FQNNGV. After removal of 4 bases from V and 4 bases from J, the junction contained 9 bases not matched to a gene.

The J gene is TRBJ2-1, the V gene TRBV4-1; TRBD1 aligns across 7 bases. The CDR3 is 16 amino acids. The germline gives CDR1 MGHRA, CDR2 YSYEKL. The junction had 5 bases not matched to a gene; V was cut back by 2 bases and J by 1 base. The CDR3 is CASSQRDSPSYNEQFF. CDR3 coding DNA: TGCGCCAGCAGCCAACGGGACAGTCCATCCTACAATGAGCAGTTCTTC.

Remarks on this clone: The same CDR3 also results from other DNA sequences found in this sample. V is TRBV29-1 and J is TRBJ2-1; D is undetermined. This CDR3 is 13 amino acids long. The ends were cut back, 2 bases at V and 2 bases at J, with 7 bases in the middle. CDR1 is SQVTM and CDR2 is ANQGSEA in the germline V gene. As DNA, the CDR3 is TGCAGCGTTGAACGGCCTACCTACAATGAGCAGTTCTTC. Translation: CSVERPTYNEQFF.

V is TRBV5-1 and J is TRBJ2-7; 11 bases align to TRBD2. Germline assignment: CDR1 SGHRS and CDR2 YFSETQ. V shed 2 bases, J shed 4 bases, and the junction held 5 bases outside the gene matches. The CDR3 is 15 amino acids. CDR3 sequence reads: CASSFSGTSGYEQYF. Written as DNA, the CDR3 is TGCGCCAGCAGCTTCTCCGGGACTAGCGGATACGAGCAGTACTTC.

As DNA, the CDR3 is TGTGCCAGTAGTATTGACAGGGGCCTCTCCTACGAGCAGTACTTC. Translating gives CASSIDRGLSYEQYF. The V call is TRBV19, the J call TRBJ2-7; 8 bases match TRBD1. This CDR3 spans 15 amino acids. Trimming took 3 bases from V and 0 from J; bases not matched to a gene: 4. The germline V gene has CDR1 LNHDA and CDR2 SQIVND (reference sequence).

The chain uses TRBV6-5 and TRBJ1-2; no clear D gene. The germline gives CDR1 MNHEY, CDR2 SVGAGI. V was pared by 7 bases and J by 4 bases, with 13 bases between. There are 13 residues in the CDR3. The CDR3 loop reads CASKGGTFYGYTF. The DNA of the CDR3 is TGTGCCAGCAAGGGAGGAACTTTCTATGGCTACACCTTC.

There are a few counts of this clone. V gene TRBV28 combines with J gene TRBJ2-7, with unresolved D. Trimming took 7 bases from V and 3 from J, leaving 13 bases between them. The CDR3 consists of 13 residues. The germline CDR1 and CDR2 sequences are MDHEN and SYDVKM. This chain's CDR3 is CASTIGTDYEQYF. Here the CDR3 DNA reads TGTGCCAGCACTATAGGCACGGACTACGAGCAGTACTTC.

The chain combines TRBV10-3 with TRBJ2-1; D may be TRBD2 (5 bases). Per germline, CDR1 ENHRY and CDR2 SYGVKD. V was shortened by 0 bases and J by 10 bases, with 13 bases between the two germline ends. The CDR3 covers 14 residues. The CDR3 bases are TGTGCCATCAGTGAGTCGCCCAGCGGTGTGGAGCAGTTCTTC. This codes for CAISESPSGVEQFF.

This chain joins TRBV9 and TRBJ2-1, with TRBD2 matching over 11 bases. The length of the CDR3 is 16 residues. V shed 3 bases and J 3 bases; nucleotides not matched to a gene: 5. Germline V gives CDR1 SGDLS, CDR2 YYNGEE. CDR3 sequence reads: CASSAGTSGNYNEQFF. The CDR3 DNA sequence: TGTGCCAGCAGCGCAGGGACTAGCGGAAACTACAATGAGCAGTTCTTC.

This rearrangement joins TRBV5-5 to TRBJ2-5; D may be TRBD2 (7 bases). V was shortened by 6 bases and J by 5 bases, with 20 bases between the two germline ends. Germline V lookup: CDR1 SGHKS, CDR2 YYEKEE (reference sequence). The CDR3 is 15 residues long. This CDR3 reads CASTGPRRGGETQYF. The CDR3 DNA sequence: TGTGCCAGCACGGGTCCGCGGAGGGGGGGCGAGACCCAGTACTTC.

The chain uses TRBV29-1 and TRBJ2-1; D is tentatively TRBD1 or TRBD2 (5 bases each). Germline CDR1 is SQVTM and CDR2 is ANQGSEA. The CDR3 is made up of 13 amino acids. V lost 8 bases, J lost 0 bases, and 11 bases lay in between. CDR3 nucleotides: TGCAGCTCGCCCGGGGCCTCCTACAATGAGCAGTTCTTC. Protein product: CSSPGASYNEQFF.

The chain joins TRBV9 to TRBJ2-7; tentatively, D is TRBD2 (5 bases). V shed 4 bases and J shed 9 bases, with 26 bases lying between them. The CDR3 has 16 residues. Germline V gene data show CDR1 as SGDLS and CDR2 as YYNGEE. The DNA for the CDR3 is TGTGCCAGCAGCACCTATAGGGATCCCACCTTACGGGGGCAGTACTTC. Amino acids: CASSTYRDPTLRGQYF.

CDR3 sequence: CASSRTSSYEQYF. CDR3 sequence (DNA): TGTGCCAGCAGCCGTACCAGCTCCTACGAGCAGTACTTC. This chain joins TRBV9 and TRBJ2-7; D ambiguous. The V gene lost 4 bases and the J gene lost 0 bases, with 8 bases spanning the gap. CDR1 and CDR2 (germline): SGDLS, YYNGEE. The CDR3 has 13 amino acids.

In its sample, this clone was seen once. The chain employs TRBV10-3 and TRBJ2-7, with 7 bases matching TRBD2. The CDR3 has 15 amino acids. The trim removed 6 bases at V and 0 bases at J, leaving 8 bases unmatched. The germline gives CDR1 ENHRY, CDR2 SYGVKD. For the CDR3, the DNA is TGTGCCATCAGCCACAGCGGGGTCAGCTCCTACGAGCAGTACTTC. It encodes CAISHSGVSSYEQYF.

J is TRBJ1-2 and V is TRBV5-4, with D perhaps matching TRBD1 (5 bases). This CDR3 contains 14 residues. Germline CDR1 SGHNT, CDR2 YYREEE (reference sequence). The V and J ends lost 0 bases and 5 bases respectively, with 11 bases between them. The CDR3 nucleotides are TGTGCCAGCAGCTTGGGGGGGAGTGTGTATGGCTACACCTTC. This translates into CASSLGGSVYGYTF.

The gene calls are TRBV19 and TRBJ1-1; maybe TRBD1 (5 bases). Per germline, CDR1 LNHDA and CDR2 SQIVND (reference sequence). Trimming cost V 5 bases and J 7 bases, with 17 bases left between them. The CDR3 totals 14 residues. CDR3 loop: CASSPSAGRGEAFF. The CDR3 region has the DNA TGTGCCAGTAGTCCCTCGGCGGGGCGAGGTGAAGCTTTCTTT.

This CDR3 is CASSLSIGATNEKLFF. Here the CDR3 DNA reads TGTGCCAGCAGTTTATCGATTGGTGCAACTAATGAAAAACTGTTTTTT. This sequence joins TRBV27 and TRBJ1-4; unclear D gene. V lost 0 bases to trimming and J lost 0 bases, with 8 bases between them. The germline V gene has CDR1 MNHEY and CDR2 SMNVEV (reference sequence). The CDR3 sequence is 16 residues long.

This chain's CDR3 is CASSHAGTGSGELFF. DNA for the CDR3: TGCGCCAGCAGCCATGCCGGGACAGGGTCCGGGGAGCTGTTTTTT. This sequence joins TRBV4-1 and TRBJ2-2; 9 positions match TRBD1. Losses at the gene ends were 3 bases for V and 6 bases for J; bases not matched to a gene: 5. The germline gives CDR1 MGHRA, CDR2 YSYEKL. This CDR3 has 15 amino acids.